The clone carrying this T cell receptor beta chain was found once. Antigen specificity is unknown. The data stem from a study of T cells in localized non-small cell lung cancer. Some clones are missing from TCRdb's copy, which holds only in-frame ones; the method was immunoSEQ multiplex PCR. Here the sample spans over 55,000 clones, roughly 90% being singletons. The study, taken as a whole, reports: A single tumor region was sequenced, leaving heterogeneity possible. Within adjacent lung there appeared a median around 57 of the top 100 tumor clones. Adjacent uninvolved lung tissue had the highest T cell clonality, exceeding tumor. Longer overall survival accompanied higher blood T cell density.

The receptor's source is a woman aged 40-69 years with stage I lung adenocarcinoma. Sequencing used peripheral blood, obtained before any cancer treatment.

In nucleotides, the CDR3 is TGTGCCAGCAGTTCCTCGCGAAATCAGCCCCAGCATTTT. Protein product: CASSSSRNQPQHF. The V and J genes are TRBV27 and TRBJ1-5; D remains ambiguous. The germline V and J ends were trimmed by 4 bases and 4 bases, with 8 bases remaining between them. In germline, CDR1 is MNHEY, CDR2 SMNVEV (reference sequence). This CDR3 spans 13 amino acids.